The following is a T cell receptor beta chain sequence with its context. The data are from a study of blood T cell repertoires in COVID-19. Study-wide context: Donors in the United States, Italy and Spain gave samples during acute or convalescent COVID-19.

The authors' processing: Nucleated cell number was recorded as an estimate derived from reference gene primer amplification. Using immunoSEQ multiplex PCR, the repertoire was profiled, and TCRdb retains in-frame clones only, with some absent. The V and J calls and the clone size are those of that table, but D and trimming were determined from the DNA. The table includes about 170,000 clones, more than 75% detected once. The CDR3 spans 12 residues. Germline CDR1 and CDR2: MRHNA and SNTAGT. V was cut by 11 bases and J by 8 bases, with 13 bases left in between. Sample: peripheral blood. The source of this sequence is a man between 50 and 59 years old who had recovered from COVID-19. The chain couples TRBV6-4 to TRBJ1-6, with D hard to call. In DNA form, the CDR3 reads TGTGCCTATACCCGCGGCGATTCACCCCTCCACTTT. Translated: CAYTRGDSPLHF.